The rows below give T cell receptor beta chains drawn from one sample of a study of blood T cell dynamics during melanoma immunotherapy. Using immunoSEQ multiplex PCR, the repertoire was profiled, and TCRdb retains in-frame clones only, with some absent. Of several thousand clones in the sample, about 85% were seen once. The sample was blood, taken from a patient treated with checkpoint blockade. All receptors come from a human donor with melanoma. CDR3s include the opening cysteine and the closing phenylalanine or tryptophan. Fields, in order: D gene, CDR3 length, V gene, CDR3 protein. The D gene is left open where the match is weak.

D: TRBD1
length: 15
V: TRBV28
CDR3: CASSLGDRVYYGYTF

D: -
length: 15
V: TRBV5-1
CDR3: CASSLEGGSNQPQHF

D: TRBD2
length: 18
V: TRBV2
CDR3: CASSNRGHSGGGSYEQYF

D: -
length: 16
V: TRBV4-1
CDR3: CASSPSGTGSGYEQYF

D: TRBD2
length: 15
V: TRBV9
CDR3: CASSVQAGARETQYF

D: -
length: 14
V: TRBV7-9
CDR3: CATLGRGRNTEAFF

D: -
length: 15
V: TRBV7-9
CDR3: CASIDQGLGNTEAFF

D: -
length: 14
V: TRBV19
CDR3: CASSILDHGTEAFF

D: -
length: 15
V: TRBV7-8
CDR3: CASSKGQKTQETQYF

D: -
length: 16
V: TRBV28
CDR3: CASTHTGLARRGEQFF

D: -
length: 19
V: TRBV7-9
CDR3: CASSFDRSSRWGSNTEAFF

D: TRBD1
length: 14
V: TRBV7-2
CDR3: CASSSRGLGETQYF

D: -
length: 13
V: TRBV4-3
CDR3: CASSRGIGETQYF

D: -
length: 15
V: TRBV5-8
CDR3: CASRTPGQGNYEQYF

D: -
length: 14
V: TRBV27
CDR3: CASSLSPAQETQYF

D: -
length: 13
V: TRBV28
CDR3: CASSLSSGNEQFF

D: TRBD1
length: 14
V: TRBV2
CDR3: CASSGQGATEKLFF

D: -
length: 15
V: TRBV28
CDR3: CASSPPASSGQPQHF

D: TRBD1
length: 16
V: TRBV28
CDR3: CASRIPTGQGDFGYTF

D: -
length: 15
V: TRBV5-1
CDR3: CASSLGEAAGNTIYF

D: -
length: 13
V: TRBV9
CDR3: CASSVDSGNTQYF

D: -
length: 15
V: TRBV4-1
CDR3: CASSQDWKSNQPQHF

D: -
length: 13
V: TRBV6-1
CDR3: CASFGAVRNEQYF

D: -
length: 17
V: TRBV21-1
CDR3: CASSKFRGPSVTGELFF

D: -
length: 14
V: TRBV5-1
CDR3: CASSPATGNTEAFF

D: -
length: 12
V: TRBV7-2
CDR3: CASRGTSYEQYF

D: TRBD2
length: 17
V: TRBV28
CDR3: CASSPTPGTSGRNEQFF

D: TRBD1
length: 13
V: TRBV30
CDR3: CAWSPGQGGGYTF

D: TRBD1
length: 14
V: TRBV28
CDR3: CASSLSRGPDEQYF

D: -
length: 13
V: TRBV6-5
CDR3: CASSLRENQPQHF